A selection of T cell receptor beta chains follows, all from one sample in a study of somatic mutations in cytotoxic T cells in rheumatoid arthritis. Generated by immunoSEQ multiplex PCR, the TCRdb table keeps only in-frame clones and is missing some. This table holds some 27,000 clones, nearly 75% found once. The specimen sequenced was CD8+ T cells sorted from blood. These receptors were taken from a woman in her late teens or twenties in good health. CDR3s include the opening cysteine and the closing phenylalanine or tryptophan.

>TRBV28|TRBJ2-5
CASSLLAGGETQYF
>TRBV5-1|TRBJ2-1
CASSLLRGGEQFF
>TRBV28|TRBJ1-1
CASSPPWGDTEAFF
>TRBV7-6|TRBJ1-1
CASSPSQNTEAFF
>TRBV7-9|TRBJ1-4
CASSFGQGGTNEKLFF
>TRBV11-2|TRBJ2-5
CASSLGGVLETQYF
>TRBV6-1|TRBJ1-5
CASSEPVGSNQPQHF
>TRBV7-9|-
CASSPDRDEQYF
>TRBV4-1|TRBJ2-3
CASSPGSATDTQYF
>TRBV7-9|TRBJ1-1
CASSLGGTVEAFF
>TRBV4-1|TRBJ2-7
CASSLALSYEQYF
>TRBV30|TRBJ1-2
CAWSIMPGHVNYGYTF
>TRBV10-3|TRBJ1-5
CAISGTDSNQPQHF
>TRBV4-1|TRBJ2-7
CASSQTEGSAEQYF
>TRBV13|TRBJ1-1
CASSGSGGENTEAFF
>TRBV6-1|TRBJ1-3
CASRERGRVSSGNTIYF
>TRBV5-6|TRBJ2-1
CASSLDLAKYNEQFF
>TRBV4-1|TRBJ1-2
CASRGQGLYGYTF
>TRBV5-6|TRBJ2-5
CASSRQGAGETQYF
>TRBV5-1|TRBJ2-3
CASSWTAPSTNTQYF
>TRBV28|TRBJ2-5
CASSLSGTSGASETQYF
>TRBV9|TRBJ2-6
CASSPRVGANVLTF
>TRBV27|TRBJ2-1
CASSFEAGGNNEQFF
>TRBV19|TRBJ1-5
CASSIWGNGNQPQHF
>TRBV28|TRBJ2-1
CASRNGADEQFF
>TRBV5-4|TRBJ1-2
CANSLDRGGADGYTF
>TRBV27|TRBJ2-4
CASSSGFIQYF
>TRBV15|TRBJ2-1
CATSSFSGGGGEQFF
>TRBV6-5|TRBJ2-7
CASSPGALNEQYF
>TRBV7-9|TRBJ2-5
CASSLDGVRETQYF
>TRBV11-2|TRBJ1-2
CASSLSDRGIDGYTF
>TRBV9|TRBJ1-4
CASSVAGGATNEKLFF
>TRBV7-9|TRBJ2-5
CASSLDALETQYF
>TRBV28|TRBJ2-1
CASSLGAGSGTVVTYNEQFF
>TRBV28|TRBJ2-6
CASSLGGEASGANVLTF
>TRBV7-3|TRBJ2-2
CASSLLGSGTGELFF
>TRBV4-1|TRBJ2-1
CASSGPESSYNEQFF
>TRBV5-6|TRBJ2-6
CASSLGRLGSSGANVLTF
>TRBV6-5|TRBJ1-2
CASSYSKLGARGYTF
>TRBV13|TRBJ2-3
CASSPRASGGRLITDTQYF
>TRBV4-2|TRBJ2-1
CASSHYETIAGASNEQFF
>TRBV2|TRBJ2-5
CASRVLASIETQYF
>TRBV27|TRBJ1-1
CASSLSGTGGTEAFF
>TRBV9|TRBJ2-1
CASSVVSGRWNEQFF
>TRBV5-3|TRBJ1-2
CARSLVSPGRRGYGYTF
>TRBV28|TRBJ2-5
CASSYPTGTSQETQYF
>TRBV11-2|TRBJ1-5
CASSRGTNQPQHF
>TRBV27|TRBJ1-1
CASRGTNTEAFF
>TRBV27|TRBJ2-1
CASSFTAASSYNEQFF
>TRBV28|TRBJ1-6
CASSHDRVGDAPSYNSPLHF
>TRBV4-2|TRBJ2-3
CASSQDWTSGYDTQYF
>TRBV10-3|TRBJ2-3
CAIKRGTGRVNSTDTQYF
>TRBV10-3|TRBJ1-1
CAISGGTEAFF
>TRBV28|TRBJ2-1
CASSLTQTGTDNEQFF
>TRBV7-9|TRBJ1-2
CASSFGHLDGYTF
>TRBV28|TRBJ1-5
CASSSQQYSNQPQHF
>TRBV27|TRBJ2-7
CASRIGTSGGHIEQYF
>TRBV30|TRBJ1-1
CAWRHQGHTEAFF